A selection of T cell receptor beta chains follows, all from one sample in a study of shared clonotypes between healthy human individuals. The repertoire was sequenced with immunoSEQ multiplex PCR; TCRdb's copy has only in-frame clones and lacks some. The sample records nearly 600,000 clones, 95% to 96% being singletons. Sequenced material: naive CD8+ T cells sorted from blood. All receptors come from a woman under 40 in good health. The CDR3 runs from the conserved cysteine through the conserved F or W. A D gene is named only where the DNA matches it firmly.

NA	TRBV28	TRBJ2-5	CASSPGTSQETQYF	TGTGCCAGCAGTCCCGGGACTTCCCAAGAGACCCAGTACTTC
NA	TRBV27	TRBJ2-2	CASRSTGGELFF	TGTGCCAGCAGGTCAACAGGCGGGGAGCTGTTTTTT
TRBD1	TRBV25-1	TRBJ2-7	CASSPDRVSEQYF	TGTGCCAGCAGTCCCGACAGGGTGTCCGAGCAGTACTTC
NA	TRBV10-3	TRBJ2-1	CAIGEDNEQFF	TGTGCCATCGGGGAGGACAATGAGCAGTTCTTC
TRBD1	TRBV13	TRBJ2-7	CASSAYQGVHEQYF	TGTGCCAGCAGCGCGTACCAGGGGGTGCACGAGCAGTACTTC
TRBD1	TRBV5-8	TRBJ1-1	CASSHGTGGTYTEAFF	TGTGCCAGCAGCCACGGGACAGGGGGCACATACACTGAAGCTTTCTTT
NA	TRBV5-5	TRBJ1-2	CASGSGGSDGYTF	TGTGCCAGCGGCTCCGGGGGGTCGGATGGCTACACCTTC
TRBD1	TRBV7-9	TRBJ1-1	CASSPATGWEGEAFF	TGTGCCAGCAGCCCTGCGACAGGGTGGGAAGGTGAAGCTTTCTTT
NA	TRBV28	TRBJ1-5	CASSLNPLSDEDQPQHF	TGTGCCAGCAGTTTGAATCCTCTGTCGGATGAGGATCAGCCCCAGCATTTT
NA	TRBV4-1	TRBJ2-7	CASSQGQANYEQYF	TGCGCCAGCAGCCAAGGACAGGCAAACTACGAGCAGTACTTC
TRBD2	TRBV5-1	TRBJ2-2	CASSTGLAEYTGELFF	TGCGCCAGCAGCACCGGACTAGCGGAATACACCGGGGAGCTGTTTTTT
TRBD2	TRBV14	TRBJ2-7	CASSQVGGAYEQYF	TGTGCCAGCAGCCAAGTGGGGGGGGCCTACGAGCAGTACTTC
TRBD1	TRBV27	TRBJ1-1	CASSLNLDGDRQRTEAFF	TGTGCCAGCAGTTTGAATCTAGACGGGGACAGACAAAGGACTGAAGCTTTCTTT
TRBD2	TRBV19	TRBJ2-7	CASRQTPSGGVYEQYF	TGTGCCAGTAGACAAACTCCTAGCGGGGGAGTCTACGAGCAGTACTTC
NA	TRBV7-6	TRBJ1-5	CASSPGTGRTPQHF	TGTGCCAGCAGCCCCGGGACGGGACGTACGCCCCAGCATTTT
NA	TRBV23-1	TRBJ2-7	CASRVPPEGDHEQYF	TGCGCCAGCAGAGTGCCCCCGGAGGGAGACCACGAGCAGTACTTC
NA	TRBV19	TRBJ2-3	CASSIWGSTDTQYF	TGTGCCAGTAGTATCTGGGGGTCCACAGATACGCAGTATTTT
TRBD1	TRBV28	TRBJ1-5	CASSIAGGGPWPQHF	TGTGCCAGCAGCATCGCGGGAGGGGGCCCGTGGCCCCAGCATTTT
NA	TRBV19	TRBJ2-1	CASSMYTYNEQFF	TGTGCCAGTAGTATGTACACGTACAATGAGCAGTTCTTC
NA	TRBV6-5	TRBJ2-7	CASSYDNYEQYF	TGTGCCAGCAGTTACGACAACTACGAGCAGTACTTC
TRBD2	TRBV27	TRBJ2-7	CASRTGTSGSYEQYF	TGTGCCAGCAGGACCGGGACTAGCGGTTCATACGAGCAGTACTTC
TRBD2	TRBV15	TRBJ2-1	CATGRVTHNEQFF	TGTGCCACCGGGAGGGTTACCCACAATGAGCAGTTCTTC
TRBD1	TRBV15	TRBJ1-1	CATSRGGTANTEAFF	TGTGCCACCAGCAGAGGGGGGACAGCGAACACTGAAGCTTTCTTT
NA	TRBV29-1	TRBJ2-6	CSAQHSGANVLTF	TGCAGCGCCCAACACTCTGGGGCCAACGTCCTGACTTTC